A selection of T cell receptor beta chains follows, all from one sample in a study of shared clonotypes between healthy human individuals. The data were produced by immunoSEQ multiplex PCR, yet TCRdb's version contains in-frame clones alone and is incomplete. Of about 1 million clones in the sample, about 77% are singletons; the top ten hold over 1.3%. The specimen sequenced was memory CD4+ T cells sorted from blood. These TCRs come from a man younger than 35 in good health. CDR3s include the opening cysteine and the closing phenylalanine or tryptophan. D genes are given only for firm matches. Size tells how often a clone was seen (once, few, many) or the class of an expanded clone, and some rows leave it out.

CDR3aa: CASSAGTGGGIQYF; CDR3nt: TGTGCCAGCAGCGCCGGGACAGGGGGAGGCATTCAGTACTTC; d_gene: TRBD1; j_gene: TRBJ2-4; abundance: many; v_gene: TRBV7-2
CDR3aa: CASSPPLGPGYEQYF; CDR3nt: TGTGCCAGCAGCCCGCCTTTGGGTCCCGGCTACGAGCAGTACTTC; d_gene: .; j_gene: TRBJ2-7; abundance: .; v_gene: TRBV5-4
CDR3aa: CASKSSNQPQHF; CDR3nt: TGTGCCAGTAAGTCTAGCAATCAGCCCCAGCATTTT; d_gene: .; j_gene: TRBJ1-5; abundance: .; v_gene: TRBV19
CDR3aa: CAWSVQGAVKNIQYF; CDR3nt: TGTGCCTGGAGTGTACAGGGGGCGGTCAAAAACATTCAGTACTTC; d_gene: TRBD1; j_gene: TRBJ2-4; abundance: .; v_gene: TRBV30
CDR3aa: CSGGGQDRGYTF; CDR3nt: TGCAGCGGGGGTGGACAGGACCGTGGCTACACCTTC; d_gene: TRBD1; j_gene: TRBJ1-2; abundance: .; v_gene: TRBV29-1
CDR3aa: CASSWRGDSSYEQYF; CDR3nt: TGCGCCAGCAGCTGGAGAGGCGACAGCTCCTACGAGCAGTACTTC; d_gene: .; j_gene: TRBJ2-7; abundance: .; v_gene: TRBV5-1
CDR3aa: CASSSAAGGRGWVQETQYF; CDR3nt: TGTGCCAGCAGCTCTGCAGCGGGGGGGCGAGGTTGGGTCCAAGAGACCCAGTACTTC; d_gene: TRBD2; j_gene: TRBJ2-5; abundance: .; v_gene: TRBV7-2
CDR3aa: CASSLGGVGNQPQHF; CDR3nt: TGTGCCAGCAGCTTAGGAGGAGTCGGCAATCAGCCCCAGCATTTT; d_gene: .; j_gene: TRBJ1-5; abundance: few; v_gene: TRBV7-8
CDR3aa: CASRLRLLYGYTF; CDR3nt: TGTGCCAGCAGACTCCGGCTTCTATATGGCTACACCTTC; d_gene: .; j_gene: TRBJ1-2; abundance: once; v_gene: TRBV2
CDR3aa: CASSQHTGLTGGSYTF; CDR3nt: TGCGCCAGCAGCCAGCATACAGGGTTAACGGGTGGGAGTTACACCTTC; d_gene: .; j_gene: TRBJ1-2; abundance: .; v_gene: TRBV4-3
CDR3aa: CASSIAVGGVRGYTF; CDR3nt: TGTGCCAGTAGTATAGCCGTCGGGGGAGTGCGGGGCTACACCTTC; d_gene: .; j_gene: TRBJ1-2; abundance: .; v_gene: TRBV19
CDR3aa: CASSLDEGLAGGPSETQYF; CDR3nt: TGTGCCAGCAGCTTAGACGAGGGACTAGCGGGGGGGCCGTCAGAGACCCAGTACTTC; d_gene: TRBD2; j_gene: TRBJ2-5; abundance: once; v_gene: TRBV13
CDR3aa: CASGRGGNTIYF; CDR3nt: TGTGCCAGCGGCAGGGGTGGAAACACCATATATTTT; d_gene: .; j_gene: TRBJ1-3; abundance: .; v_gene: TRBV28
CDR3aa: CASSIGTSESYEQYF; CDR3nt: TGCGCCAGCAGCATTGGGACTAGCGAGTCCTACGAGCAGTACTTC; d_gene: TRBD2; j_gene: TRBJ2-7; abundance: .; v_gene: TRBV4-1
CDR3aa: CASSLEPGPETQYF; CDR3nt: TGTGCCAGCAGCTTAGAGCCAGGGCCAGAGACCCAGTACTTC; d_gene: .; j_gene: TRBJ2-5; abundance: once; v_gene: TRBV7-9
CDR3aa: CASLPGIWAYGYTF; CDR3nt: TGTGCCAGCCTGCCAGGGATCTGGGCCTATGGCTACACCTTC; d_gene: .; j_gene: TRBJ1-2; abundance: .; v_gene: TRBV6-1